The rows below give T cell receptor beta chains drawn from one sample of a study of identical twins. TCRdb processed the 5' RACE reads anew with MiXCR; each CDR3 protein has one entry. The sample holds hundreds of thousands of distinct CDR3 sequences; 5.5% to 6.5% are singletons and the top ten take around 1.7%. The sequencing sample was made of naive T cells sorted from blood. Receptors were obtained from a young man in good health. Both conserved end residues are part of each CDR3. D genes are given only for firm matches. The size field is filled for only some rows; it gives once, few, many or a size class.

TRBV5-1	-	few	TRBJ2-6	TGCGCCAGCAGGCCCGAGGGGGCCAACGTCCTGACTTTC	CASRPEGANVLTF
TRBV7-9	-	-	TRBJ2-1	TGTGCCAGCAGCTTAGCTCCCCGAGCCTTTCCGTTCTTC	CASSLAPRAFPFF
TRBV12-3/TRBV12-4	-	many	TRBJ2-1	TGTGCCAGCAGAACCTACAATGAGCAGTTCTTC	CASRTYNEQFF
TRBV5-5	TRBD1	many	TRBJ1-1	TGTGCCAGCAGCTTTTACTCAGGGGGGACTGAAGCTTTCTTT	CASSFYSGGTEAFF
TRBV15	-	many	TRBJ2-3	TGTGCCACCAGCAGAGCGCCACAGGGGGGGACAGATACGCAGTATTTT	CATSRAPQGGTDTQYF
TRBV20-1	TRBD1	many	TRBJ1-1	TGCAGTGCTAGAGAAGGGGGCAGGGCGGTGGACACTGAAGCTTTCTTT	CSAREGGRAVDTEAFF
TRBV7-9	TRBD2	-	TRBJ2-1	TGTGCCAGCGGACCAACTAGCGGGCGAGACAATGAGCAGTTCTTC	CASGPTSGRDNEQFF
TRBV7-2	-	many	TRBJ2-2	TGTGCCAGCAGCCTTAGCCCAATGGGCACCGGGGAGCTGTTTTTT	CASSLSPMGTGELFF
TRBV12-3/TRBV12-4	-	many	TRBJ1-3	TGTGCCAGCAGTTTCCGGGCAGGGAGCTCTGGAAACACCATATATTTT	CASSFRAGSSGNTIYF
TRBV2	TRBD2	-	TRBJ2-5	TGTGCCAGCATCGATACTAGCGGGACGGGAGAGACCCAGTACTTC	CASIDTSGTGETQYF
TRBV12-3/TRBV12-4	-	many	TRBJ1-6	TGTGCCAGCAGTTTTGAGGACTATTCACCCCTCCACTTT	CASSFEDYSPLHF
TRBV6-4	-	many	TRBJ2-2	TGTGCCAGCAGTGTGGTGATCCCCGGGGAGCTGTTTTTT	CASSVVIPGELFF
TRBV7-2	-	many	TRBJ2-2	TGTGCCAGCAGCTTGGTCGACGGGGAGCTGTTTTTT	CASSLVDGELFF
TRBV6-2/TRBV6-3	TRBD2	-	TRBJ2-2	TGTGCCAGCAGCCCTAGACTAGCGGGGTCCGGGGAGCTGTTTTTT	CASSPRLAGSGELFF
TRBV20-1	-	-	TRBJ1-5	TGCAGTGCTAGCCCTAAAGTGGGGGCTCGCCAGCCCCAGCATTTT	CSASPKVGARQPQHF
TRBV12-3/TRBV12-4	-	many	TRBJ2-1	TGTGCCAGCAGCCCCGCCCATGAGCAGTTCTTC	CASSPAHEQFF
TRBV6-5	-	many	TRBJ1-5	TGTGCCAGCAGTTACTCGGTCGGTAATCAGCCCCAGCATTTT	CASSYSVGNQPQHF
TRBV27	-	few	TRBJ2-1	TGTGCCAGCAGACATCCCCAGGGACCATCTTTCAAGCAGTTCTTC	CASRHPQGPSFKQFF
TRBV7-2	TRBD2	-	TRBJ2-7	TGTGCCAGCAGCAAGGAGCGGGAGGCCTACGAGCAGTACTTC	CASSKEREAYEQYF
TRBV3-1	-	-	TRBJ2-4	TGTGCCAGCAGCCAAGAGGGTTTCCTAGCCAAAAACATTCAGTACTTC	CASSQEGFLAKNIQYF